The next 8 T cell receptor beta chains were all read from a single sample in a study of cytomegalovirus exposure and HLA in healthy donors. 60 Vbeta and 13 Jbeta primers were used in PCR. TCRdb's copy holds only in-frame clones and misses some; the assay was immunoSEQ multiplex PCR. The data show 250,000 to 300,000 clones, 80% to 95% seen once. The sample was PBMCs. All receptors come from a girl under 10 years old in good health and CMV-seronegative.

The chain employs TRBV7-9 and TRBJ1-4; 11 bases match TRBD1. The CDR3 spans 17 residues. V was clipped by 4 bases and J by 5 bases; unmatched bases: 9. Germline-derived CDR1 and CDR2 are SEHNR and FQNEAQ (reference sequence). The CDR3, as DNA: TGTGCCAGCAGCTCTCGGACAGGGGGCGAACTAAATGAAAAACTGTTTTTT. Its protein product is CASSSRTGGELNEKLFF.

This chain uses TRBV6-5 with TRBJ2-7, with 12 bases identical to TRBD2. Germline V gene lookup returns CDR1 MNHEY and CDR2 SVGAGI. The CDR3 has 14 residues. V lost 7 bases and J lost 5; bases outside the gene matches: 6. The CDR3 nucleotides read TGTGCCAGCAAACTAGCGGGAGGTCGGGACGAGCAGTACTTC. It yields the protein CASKLAGGRDEQYF.

This chain joins TRBV11-2 and TRBJ2-7, with 10 bases fitting TRBD2. The CDR3 loop spans 19 amino acids. After removal of 2 bases from V and 4 bases from J, the junction contained 17 bases not matched to a gene. In germline, CDR1 is SGHAT, CDR2 FQNNGV. The DNA for the CDR3 is TGTGCCAGCAGCTTACTTCAGTCGGGGCTAGCGGGAGAAAGGTACGAGCAGTACTTC. Its protein is CASSLLQSGLAGERYEQYF.

The chain carries TRBV6-5 and TRBJ1-1; weak D call: TRBD1 (5 bases). Germline V lookup: CDR1 MNHEY, CDR2 SVGAGI. The CDR3 runs to 14 residues. Trimming removed 4 bases at V and 2 bases at J, with 11 bases between. CDR3 in DNA: TGTGCCAGCAGTTCCCCAGGGCCTAACACTGAAGCTTTCTTT. Its translation is CASSSPGPNTEAFF.

The rearrangement links TRBV9 to TRBJ2-1, with 8 bases fitting TRBD2. The CDR3 sequence is 15 residues long. Germline CDR1 is SGDLS and CDR2 is YYNGEE. V shed 2 bases and J 3 bases; nucleotides not matched to a gene: 4. Here the CDR3 reads CASSVTGTSYNEQFF. CDR3 nucleotides: TGTGCCAGCAGCGTGACCGGGACTAGCTACAATGAGCAGTTCTTC.

The V gene is TRBV19, the J gene TRBJ1-2, with D perhaps matching TRBD1 (5 bases). V gave up 0 bases and J gave up 4 bases, with 15 bases separating them. From germline, CDR1 is LNHDA and CDR2 SQIVND (reference sequence). CDR3 size: 16 residues. For the CDR3, the DNA is TGTGCCAGTAGTATAGATGTAGCAGGGAACGTCTATGGCTACACCTTC. It is translated as CASSIDVAGNVYGYTF.

The chain carries TRBV4-1 and TRBJ2-3; 9 positions agree with TRBD2. After removal of 1 base from V and 4 bases from J, the junction contained 3 bases not matched to a gene. CDR3 length: 15 amino acids. Per germline, CDR1 MGHRA and CDR2 YSYEKL. CDR3 coding DNA: TGCGCCAGCAGCCAAGGGGGACTAGCCGCAGATACGCAGTATTTT. Amino acid sequence: CASSQGGLAADTQYF.

Comments on this clone: One end of the junction varies from germline; a read error may be responsible. This CDR3 is CASTSLGGQGWNEQFF. The CDR3 nucleotides read TGTGCCAGCACCAGCCTGGGAGGACAGGGATGGAATGAACAGTTCTTC. The chain combines TRBV28 with TRBJ2-1; 8 positions match TRBD1. Germline values: CDR1 MDHEN, CDR2 SYDVKM. The CDR3 is made up of 16 amino acids.